The 27 T cell receptor beta chains in this list originate from one sample, sequenced in a study of blood T cell repertoires in COVID-19. Profiling relied on immunoSEQ multiplex PCR, and the TCRdb table lists in-frame clones only, not all of them. The top ten hold about 4.1% of the sample, which has approximately 300,000 clones, over 75% seen once. The sample consisted of PBMCs or T cells enriched from blood (not recorded which). All receptors derive from a woman aged 25 to 39 who had recovered from COVID-19.

This chain connects TRBV15 to TRBJ2-3; perhaps TRBD1 as D (6 bases). Trimming removed 0 bases from V and 2 bases from J, with 9 bases in between. This CDR3 contains 15 residues. CDR1 LNHNV and CDR2 YYDKDF come from the germline V gene (reference sequence). The CDR3 region has the DNA TGTGCCACCAGCAGAGATGGACAGCCCACAGATACGCAGTATTTT. It codes for CATSRDGQPTDTQYF.

The J gene is TRBJ1-6, the V gene TRBV3-1 (or the pseudogene TRBV3-2); D uncertain. CDR1 LGHDT and CDR2 YNNKEL come from the germline V gene (reference sequence). The CDR3 covers 13 residues. Trimming shortened V by 6 bases and J by 6 bases, and 9 bases separated the two germline ends. CDR3 protein: CASRQFFNSPLHF. The CDR3 DNA sequence: TGTGCCAGCAGACAGTTCTTTAATTCACCCCTCCACTTT.

The chain has TRBV6-1 and TRBJ2-3; 7 bases match TRBD2. CDR1 and CDR2 (germline): MNHNS, SASEGT. V lost 3 bases to trimming and J lost 7 bases; unmatched junction nucleotides: 7. The CDR3 has 14 residues. CDR3: CASSERWEGNTQYF. The CDR3 DNA reads as TGTGCCAGCAGTGAGAGATGGGAGGGAAATACGCAGTATTTT.

The V call is TRBV28, the J call TRBJ1-1; 7 nucleotides match TRBD1. This CDR3 region has 14 residues. Germline assignment: CDR1 MDHEN and CDR2 SYDVKM. V dropped 7 bases and J dropped 1; count of bases not matched to a gene: 6. CDR3 sequence (DNA): TGTGCCAGCATACCGAGGGGGCCGAACACTGAAGCTTTCTTT. Encoded protein: CASIPRGPNTEAFF.

This clone was found many times. J is TRBJ2-7 and V is TRBV7-8; D remains ambiguous. CDR3 size: 14 residues. Germline-derived CDR1 and CDR2 are SGHVS and FQNEAQ. V was clipped by 1 base and J by 2 bases, with 9 bases between them. CDR3 amino acids: CASSLDESPYEQYF. CDR3 DNA: TGTGCCAGCAGCTTAGATGAGTCCCCCTACGAGCAGTACTTC.

The chain carries TRBV28 and TRBJ2-2; TRBD1 is a possible D gene (5 bases). The ends were cut back, 3 bases at V and 1 base at J, with 9 bases in the middle. The V gene's germline CDR1 is MDHEN and CDR2 SYDVKM. The CDR3 consists of 15 residues. The DNA for the CDR3 is TGTGCCAGCAGTTTGGACCAGGGGAACACCGGGGAGCTGTTTTTT. Translation gives CASSLDQGNTGELFF.

V gene TRBV27 combines with J gene TRBJ2-1; 12 nucleotides align to TRBD2. J lost 9 bases, V lost 4 bases, and 7 bases had no gene match. CDR3 length: 15 amino acids. Germline CDR1 and CDR2: MNHEY and SMNVEV (reference sequence). CDR3 sequence reads: CASSSLAGGLVEQFF. The DNA of the CDR3 is TGTGCCAGCAGTTCCCTAGCGGGGGGGCTGGTTGAGCAGTTCTTC.

There are a few counts of this clone. V and J are TRBV2 and TRBJ1-5, with 9 nucleotides matching TRBD1. The germline V gene has CDR1 SNHLY and CDR2 FYNNEI. The CDR3 contains 13 residues. Unmatched junction bases numbered 6, after V lost 10 bases and J lost 5 bases. The CDR3 protein is CAIDRGFDQPQHF. The CDR3 region has the DNA TGTGCCATCGACAGGGGGTTCGATCAGCCCCAGCATTTT.

This clone was seen only once. V and J are TRBV4-1 and TRBJ2-1; 9 positions match TRBD2. With V trimmed by 1 base and J by 5 bases, 3 bases remained unmatched. Germline-derived CDR1 and CDR2 are MGHRA and YSYEKL. The length of the CDR3 is 15 residues. The CDR3 DNA sequence: TGCGCCAGCAGCCAAGTGGTAGCGGGAGACAATGAGCAGTTCTTC. Translation: CASSQVVAGDNEQFF.

The J gene is TRBJ1-2, the V gene TRBV5-1; 7 positions agree with TRBD1. After removal of 4 bases from V and 6 bases from J, the junction contained 9 bases not matched to a gene. Germline lookup yields CDR1 SGHRS and CDR2 YFSETQ. The CDR3 covers 14 residues. In DNA form, the CDR3 reads TGCGCCAGCAGCATCGGGACAGAGGGGAATGGCTACACCTTC. This gives the protein CASSIGTEGNGYTF. The complete variable domain, with remaining parts taken from reference TRBV5-1 and TRBJ1-2, reads KAGVTQTPRYLIKTRGQQVTLSCSPISGHRSVSWYQQTPGQGLQFLFEYFSETQRNKGNFPGRFSGRQFSNSRSEMNVSTLELGDSALYLCASSIGTEGNGYTFGSGTRLTVV.

The chain joins TRBV27 to TRBJ2-7; weak D call: TRBD1 (6 bases). CDR1 is MNHEY and CDR2 is SMNVEV in the germline V gene (reference sequence). This CDR3 spans 14 amino acids. Trimming stripped 3 bases from V and 0 bases from J, with 9 bases between. In nucleotides, the CDR3 is TGTGCCAGCAGTTTTGGACAGAGCTCCTACGAGCAGTACTTC. Residues: CASSFGQSSYEQYF.

The chain combines TRBV6-5 with TRBJ1-1, with D possibly TRBD1 on 5 matching bases. Trimming stripped 0 bases from V and 3 bases from J, with 8 bases between. The CDR3 has 14 amino acids. Germline V gives CDR1 MNHEY, CDR2 SVGAGI. CDR3 region: CASSYSAGDTEAFF. The CDR3 coding sequence is TGTGCCAGCAGTTACTCGGCGGGGGACACTGAAGCTTTCTTT.

The V gene is TRBV10-3, the J gene TRBJ1-2, with TRBD1 matching over 9 bases. Germline V gives CDR1 ENHRY, CDR2 SYGVKD. The CDR3 totals 15 residues. V lost 6 bases, J lost 3 bases, and 8 bases stayed unmatched. CDR3 nucleotide sequence: TGTGCCATCAGCCGCGGGGACAGGGAGGACTATGGCTACACCTTC. Its protein product is CAISRGDREDYGYTF.

The chain couples TRBV6-2 or TRBV6-3 to TRBJ2-7; 11 nucleotides match TRBD1. Germline values: CDR1 MNHEY, CDR2 SVGEGT. CDR3 length equals 15 residues. The trim removed 0 bases at V and 6 bases at J, leaving 4 bases unmatched. CDR3: CASSYSRTGGGEQYF. The CDR3 DNA reads as TGTGCCAGCAGTTACTCCCGGACAGGGGGCGGCGAGCAGTACTTC.

The chain joins TRBV19 to TRBJ1-4, with D tentatively TRBD1 (6 bases). From germline, CDR1 is LNHDA and CDR2 SQIVND (reference sequence). V gave up 5 bases and J gave up 4 bases, with 11 bases separating them. The CDR3 runs to 14 residues. This CDR3 is CASSFQGSNEKLFF. The CDR3 DNA reads as TGTGCCAGTAGTTTCCAGGGGAGTAATGAAAAACTGTTTTTT.

This chain connects TRBV15 to TRBJ2-3, with D tentatively TRBD2 (6 bases). This CDR3 comprises 16 residues. V gave up 11 bases and J gave up 2 bases, with 23 bases separating them. Germline V CDR1 and CDR2: LNHNV, YYDKDF (reference sequence). CDR3 DNA: TGTGCCTCCAAAGGGGAGGATAAACACCTCACAGATACGCAGTATTTT. Its protein product is CASKGEDKHLTDTQYF.

V usage is TRBV7-2 and J usage is TRBJ1-3; 7 bases fit TRBD1. Germline V gene data show CDR1 as SGHTA and CDR2 as FQGNSA. The CDR3 totals 15 residues. V dropped 2 bases and J dropped 3; count of bases not matched to a gene: 4. CDR3 region: CASSLTGTVGNTIYF. CDR3 DNA: TGTGCCAGCAGCTTAACCGGGACAGTTGGAAACACCATATATTTT.

The genes are TRBV7-3 and TRBJ2-7; 7 nucleotides match TRBD2. The germline V gene has CDR1 SGHTA and CDR2 FQGTGA. This CDR3 has 12 amino acids. J was trimmed by 6 bases and V by 5 bases; bases with no gene match: 4. CDR3 sequence (DNA): TGTGCCAGCAGCCGGACGGGAGGCGAGCAGTACTTC. Its translation: CASSRTGGEQYF.

The chain recombines TRBV6-5 with TRBJ2-4, with TRBD1 matching over 7 bases. Germline-derived CDR1 and CDR2 are MNHEY and SVGAGI. The V and J ends lost 6 bases and 4 bases, in that order; junction bases with no gene match: 3. This CDR3 contains 13 residues. CDR3 residues: CASRGTDKNIQYF. In DNA form, the CDR3 reads TGTGCCAGCAGGGGGACAGATAAAAACATTCAGTACTTC.

The chain uses TRBV5-1 and TRBJ1-1; unclear D gene. Germline CDR1 and CDR2: SGHRS and YFSETQ. The CDR3 contains 15 residues. V was clipped by 0 bases and J by 5 bases, with 14 bases between them. The CDR3 coding sequence is TGCGCCAGCAGCTTGGTTGCAAAAACGGGGACTGAAGCTTTCTTT. Amino acids: CASSLVAKTGTEAFF. Variable domain in full (rest from reference TRBV5-1 and TRBJ1-1): KAGVTQTPRYLIKTRGQQVTLSCSPISGHRSVSWYQQTPGQGLQFLFEYFSETQRNKGNFPGRFSGRQFSNSRSEMNVSTLELGDSALYLCASSLVAKTGTEAFFGQGTRLTVV.

V usage is TRBV3-1 (or the pseudogene TRBV3-2) and J usage is TRBJ2-5, with unresolved D. Germline V gene lookup returns CDR1 LGHDT and CDR2 YNNKEL (reference sequence). V dropped 1 base and J dropped 14 bases, with 11 bases sitting between them. CDR3 length equals 11 residues. CDR3 sequence reads: CASSQGLHHYF. In DNA form, the CDR3 reads TGTGCCAGCAGCCAAGGGCTCCATCACTACTTC.

V and J are TRBV4-1 and TRBJ2-1; no definite D call. Per germline, CDR1 MGHRA and CDR2 YSYEKL. V lost 0 bases and J lost 16, with 16 bases in between. The CDR3 extends over 13 amino acids. As DNA, the CDR3 is TGCGCCAGCAGCCAAGATCCCGGAGCGAGTAGCTTCTTC. Protein product: CASSQDPGASSFF.

Of note for this clone: The junction and the germline gene differ at one end; a read error may be behind it. The chain carries TRBV3-1 (or the pseudogene TRBV3-2) and TRBJ1-2; the D is unclear. Germline lookup yields CDR1 LGHDT and CDR2 YNNKEL (reference sequence). CDR3 length: 14 residues. CDR3 coding DNA: TGTGCCAGCAGCCAAGATCGGCGGGCAGGTGTCTCCCGTTTC. Translated: CASSQDRRAGVSRF.

As to this clone: The sample carries other DNA sequences with the same CDR3. This chain connects TRBV5-1 to TRBJ1-4, with 9 bases aligning to TRBD1. With 0 bases clipped from V and 8 bases from J, the junction kept 2 bases outside the gene matches. CDR1 and CDR2 (germline): SGHRS, YFSETQ. The CDR3 loop spans 14 amino acids. The CDR3 protein is CASSLGTGAEKLFF. The CDR3 coding sequence is TGCGCCAGCAGCTTGGGGACAGGGGCGGAAAAACTGTTTTTT.

This sequence joins TRBV6-5 and TRBJ1-2; a possible D gene is TRBD1 (6 bases). The CDR3 consists of 14 residues. CDR1 is MNHEY, CDR2 SVGAGI, per germline. V was shortened by 8 bases and J by 8 bases, with 21 bases between the two germline ends. The CDR3, as DNA: TGTGCCAGCGCATCCACAGGGCCGCGAGGAGGCTACACCTTC. Protein product: CASASTGPRGGYTF.

The chain combines TRBV3-1 (or the pseudogene TRBV3-2) with TRBJ2-5; D is unresolved. Germline V gene lookup returns CDR1 LGHDT and CDR2 YNNKEL (reference sequence). This CDR3 is 15 amino acids long. Trimming took 2 bases from V and 1 from J, leaving 11 bases between them. This CDR3 reads CASSQNPGSQETQYF. For the CDR3, the DNA is TGTGCCAGCAGCCAAAATCCCGGGTCCCAAGAGACCCAGTACTTC.

The chain carries TRBV28 and TRBJ2-1; 11 bases are shared with TRBD1. The germline gives CDR1 MDHEN, CDR2 SYDVKM. CDR3 length: 14 residues. V dropped 3 bases and J dropped 6; count of bases not matched to a gene: 1. In DNA form, the CDR3 reads TGTGCCAGCAGTTTGGGGACAGGGGGCAATGAGCAGTTCTTC. This encodes CASSLGTGGNEQFF.